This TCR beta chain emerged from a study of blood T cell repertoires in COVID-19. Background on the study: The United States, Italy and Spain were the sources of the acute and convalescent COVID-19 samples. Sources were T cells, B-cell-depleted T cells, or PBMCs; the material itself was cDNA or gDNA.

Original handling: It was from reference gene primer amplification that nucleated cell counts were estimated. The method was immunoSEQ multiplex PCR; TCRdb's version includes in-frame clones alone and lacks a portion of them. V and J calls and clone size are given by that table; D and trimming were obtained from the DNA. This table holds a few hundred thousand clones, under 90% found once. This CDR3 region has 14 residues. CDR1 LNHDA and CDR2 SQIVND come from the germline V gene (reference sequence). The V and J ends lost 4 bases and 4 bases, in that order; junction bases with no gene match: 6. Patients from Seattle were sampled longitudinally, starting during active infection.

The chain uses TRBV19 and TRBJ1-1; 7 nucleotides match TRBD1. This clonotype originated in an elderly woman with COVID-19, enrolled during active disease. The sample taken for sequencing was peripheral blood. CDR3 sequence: CASSKNQGVTEAFF. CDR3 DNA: TGTGCCAGTAGTAAGAATCAGGGGGTCACTGAAGCTTTCTTT.